Only a few counts were recorded for the clone carrying this T cell receptor (beta chain). Its antigen is not known. The sample originates from a study of cytomegalovirus exposure and HLA in healthy donors. 60 Vbeta and 13 Jbeta primers were used in PCR. TCRdb's table, derived via immunoSEQ multiplex PCR, lists solely in-frame clones and lacks some. The table lists fewer than 100,000 clones, approximately 76% of them singletons, with 7.1% in the top ten. The CDR3 runs to 13 residues. The germline V gene encodes CDR1 MNHNS and CDR2 SASEGT. Losses at the gene ends were 6 bases for V and 6 bases for J; bases not matched to a gene: 7. General study results and limits: After further analysis at a later stage, roughly 16,000 TCR beta sequences were associated with HLA alleles at 0.05 false discovery rate.

The receptor's source is a middle-aged man in good health and CMV-seropositive. Specimen: PBMCs. The chain links TRBV6-1 to TRBJ1-1, with TRBD1 identical over 7 bases. This CDR3 is CASSQGVRSEAFF. The CDR3 DNA is TGTGCCAGCAGCCAGGGGGTCAGGTCTGAAGCTTTCTTT.